The 3 T cell receptor beta chains listed next were all sequenced from one sample in a study of shared clonotypes between healthy human individuals. Libraries were prepared by immunoSEQ multiplex PCR; TCRdb keeps only in-frame clonotypes and omits some of them. Among about 380,000 clones, about 96% were seen once, and the ten largest hold 0.25% to 0.35%. The sample comprised memory CD8+ T cells sorted from blood. Subset specified: CD45RO+ cells pooled with CCR7-negative TemRA cells. Source of these receptors: a man aged 30-40 years in good health.

This chain connects TRBV5-1 to TRBJ2-7, with TRBD1 matching over 7 bases. V lost 5 bases and J lost 0; bases outside the gene matches: 5. This CDR3 contains 14 residues. From germline, CDR1 is SGHRS and CDR2 YFSETQ. CDR3 DNA: TGCGCCAGCAGGTCACAGGGGTTCTCCTACGAGCAGTACTTC. Its protein product is CASRSQGFSYEQYF.

This clone was seen just once. The chain recombines TRBV4-1 with TRBJ1-1, with D uncertain. The CDR3 is made up of 14 amino acids. The germline V gene encodes CDR1 MGHRA and CDR2 YSYEKL. With 7 bases removed from V and 1 base from J, the gap between germline ends came to 13 bases. The CDR3, as DNA: TGCGCCAGCACTATGGACGGAACGAACACTGAAGCTTTCTTT. Encoded protein: CASTMDGTNTEAFF.

The V gene is TRBV14, the J gene TRBJ2-7, with 10 positions matching TRBD1. The germline gives CDR1 SGHDN, CDR2 FVKESK. V was pared by 3 bases and J by 0 bases, with 8 bases of the junction left unmatched. The CDR3 extends over 17 amino acids. DNA of the CDR3: TGTGCCAGCAGCCAGCGACAGGGGGCCTTTTTCTCCTACGAGCAGTACTTC. Its protein is CASSQRQGAFFSYEQYF.